This T cell receptor beta chain was sequenced for a study of blood T cell repertoires in COVID-19. At the level of the study: The study drew acute and convalescent COVID-19 samples from the United States, Italy and Spain.

In germline, CDR1 is LGHNT, CDR2 FRNRAP. V gave up 1 base and J gave up 3 bases; unmatched junction bases: 1. CDR3 size: 14 residues. Sequencing used immunoSEQ multiplex PCR; TCRdb keeps in-frame clones, though not all of them. The data contain approximately 170,000 clones, roughly 80% of them singletons. Enrollees, roughly 18 to 95 years old, lived in 24 US areas. Each recovered donor of Cohort 3 presented with two negative PCRs, clearance, or symptom resolution. What was sequenced was PBMCs or T cells enriched from blood (not recorded which). This rearrangement joins TRBV12-5 to TRBJ1-1; 8 nucleotides align to TRBD1. The receptor was derived from a woman aged 50 to 60 who had recovered from COVID-19. The CDR3 DNA follows: TGTGCTAGTGGTTTGGGACAGGGGCACACTGAAGCTTTCTTT. Translated: CASGLGQGHTEAFF. Based on the CDR3 plus reference TRBV12-5 and TRBJ1-1, the full variable domain is DARVTQTPRHKVTEMGQEVTMRCQPILGHNTVFWYRQTMMQGLELLAYFRNRAPLDDSGMPKDRFSAEMPDATLATLKIQPSEPRDSAVYFCASGLGQGHTEAFFGQGTRLTVV.